The TCR beta chain under discussion was sequenced for a study of regulatory T cells in long-lasting Graves disease. This clonotype was counted ten times or more. What it recognizes is unknown. Library construction for TCR beta used iRepertoire HTBI primers and Arm-PCR of CDR3 regions. TCRdb independently ran MiXCR on the multiplex PCR reads; one entry per CDR3 protein. The data show over 350,000 distinct CDR3 sequences, 12% to 15% seen once. Study findings and constraints: Limited sample numbers may have lowered accuracy.

V trimming: 0 bases; J trimming: 2 bases; junction bases outside the gene matches: 20. The germline V gene has CDR1 SGHRS and CDR2 YFSETQ. The CDR3 is made up of 21 amino acids. Time point: newly diagnosed GD, antithyroid drugs for less than 3 months. RNA extracted from PBMCs served as the sequencing template. These records were also assigned to another study, of T cells in Graves' hyperthyroidism and ophthalmopathy.

The receptor was isolated from a woman between 45 and 60 years old with Graves disease. J is TRBJ2-5 and V is TRBV5-1; the match to TRBD1 covers 9 bases. This sample comprised peripheral blood mononuclear cells (PBMCs), obtained at new diagnosis, from a patient treated with antithyroid drugs. CDR3 sequence: CASSLVPRTGVNSGNQETQYF. The CDR3 DNA sequence: TGCGCCAGCAGCTTGGTGCCCCGGACAGGGGTTAATAGCGGAAATCAAGAGACCCAGTACTTC.